What follows are 31 T cell receptor beta chains derived from one specimen sequenced in a study of CD8 T cells in Susac syndrome. With random hexamers, reverse transcription was performed on about 0.5 to 1 ug of RNA. Via MiXCR, TCRdb re-called the immunoSEQ multiplex PCR reads, giving one row per CDR3 protein. The sample carries about 210,000 distinct CDR3 sequences, about 95% recorded once. Sequencing used CD4+ T cells from PBMCs. The source of these receptors is a human donor with multiple sclerosis.

The chain combines TRBV29-1 with TRBJ1-2; D might be TRBD1 (5 bases). Germline CDR1 and CDR2: SQVTM and ANQGSEA. The CDR3 spans 11 residues. The V end lost 1 base, the J end lost 7 bases, and 7 bases lay between the germline ends. The CDR3 DNA follows: TGCAGCGTTGAAGGGGGGGGTGGCTACACCTTC. Translating gives CSVEGGGGYTF.

The chain joins TRBV29-1 to TRBJ2-5; the D gene is possibly TRBD2 (7 bases). Trimming took off 3 bases at V and 2 bases at J, with 16 bases between the two ends. Per the germline V gene, CDR1 is SQVTM and CDR2 is ANQGSEA. The CDR3 length is 15 residues. CDR3 nucleotides: TGCAGCGTTGACCGGCAGGGAGGGGGGCAAGAGACCCAGTACTTC. Translation gives CSVDRQGGGQETQYF.

The CDR3: CSAPLGAQETQYF. The CDR3 nucleotides are TGCAGTGCCCCGTTGGGAGCTCAAGAGACCCAGTACTTC. The chain has TRBV20-1 and TRBJ2-5, with D possibly TRBD2 on 5 matching bases. From germline, CDR1 is DFQATT and CDR2 SNEGSKA (reference sequence). CDR3 length equals 13 residues. The germline V and J ends were trimmed by 6 bases and 2 bases, with 13 bases remaining between them.

V gene TRBV2 combines with J gene TRBJ2-5, with 7 bases fitting TRBD1. CDR3 length equals 13 residues. Germline V gene lookup returns CDR1 SNHLY and CDR2 FYNNEI. V dropped 4 bases and J dropped 1; count of bases not matched to a gene: 0. CDR3 in DNA: TGTGCCAGCAGTGGGGACAGCCAAGAGACCCAGTACTTC. Protein sequence: CASSGDSQETQYF. Full variable domain (missing parts from reference TRBV2 and TRBJ2-5): EPEVTQTPSHQVTQMGQEVILRCVPISNHLYFYWYRQILGQKVEFLVSFYNNEISEKSEIFDDQFSVERPDGSNFTLKIRSTKLEDSAMYFCASSGDSQETQYFGPGTRLLVL.

This clonotype came up once. The chain employs TRBV29-1 and TRBJ2-2, with D perhaps matching TRBD1 (5 bases). The germline V and J ends were trimmed by 7 bases and 3 bases, with 6 bases remaining between them. Germline-derived CDR1 and CDR2 are SQVTM and ANQGSEA. The length of the CDR3 is 11 residues. The CDR3 here is CSAGHTGELFF. DNA for the CDR3: TGCAGCGCAGGGCACACCGGGGAGCTGTTTTTT.

The genes are TRBV7-9 and TRBJ2-1, with 9 bases lining up with TRBD2. CDR3 length: 14 amino acids. Trimming at V came to 0 bases and at J to 10 bases, leaving 4 bases not matched to a gene. CDR1 is SEHNR, CDR2 FQNEAQ, per germline (reference sequence). The CDR3 loop reads CASSLAGTSLEQFF. The CDR3 DNA reads TGTGCCAGCAGCTTAGCGGGGACTAGCTTAGAGCAGTTCTTC.

The chain joins TRBV11-2 to TRBJ2-5; D remains unclear. V lost 1 base, J lost 5 bases, and 14 bases lay in between. The CDR3 is 15 residues long. Looked up from germline, CDR1 is SGHAT and CDR2 is FQNNGV. CDR3 DNA: TGTGCCAGCAGCTTAGTGGACGGAGCCTTGGAGACCCAGTACTTC. Amino acids: CASSLVDGALETQYF. Full variable domain (remainder filled in from reference TRBV11-2 and TRBJ2-5): EAGVAQSPRYKIIEKRQSVAFWCNPISGHATLYWYQQILGQGPKLLIQFQNNGVVDDSQLPKDRFSAERLKGVDSTLKIQPAKLEDSAVYLCASSLVDGALETQYFGPGTRLLVL.

The chain recombines TRBV15 with TRBJ2-5, with TRBD1 identical over 7 bases. Germline V gives CDR1 LNHNV, CDR2 YYDKDF (reference sequence). The junction had 5 bases not matched to a gene; V was cut back by 0 bases and J by 4 bases. This CDR3 comprises 15 residues. The CDR3 DNA reads as TGTGCCACCAGCAGAGATAGGGGGCAAGGAGAGACCCAGTACTTC. It specifies CATSRDRGQGETQYF.

The rearrangement uses TRBV5-1 and TRBJ2-2; D is ambiguous. Germline CDR1 and CDR2: SGHRS and YFSETQ. CDR3 length equals 15 residues. The V end was cut by 0 bases, the J end by 3 bases, with 9 bases between. In DNA form, the CDR3 reads TGCGCCAGCAGCTTGGCCGGGTTGGACACCGGGGAGCTGTTTTTT. Translated: CASSLAGLDTGELFF.

The CDR3 DNA reads TGTGCCTGGAGTAGAGAGGGCTCCTATGGCTACACCTTC. Its translation is CAWSREGSYGYTF. The V and J genes are TRBV30 and TRBJ1-2, with D unresolved. CDR3 length: 13 residues. The V gene lost 2 bases and the J gene lost 4 bases, with 11 bases spanning the gap. Per germline, CDR1 GTSNPN and CDR2 SVGIG (reference sequence).

The chain recombines TRBV5-4 with TRBJ2-1, with 13 bases that match TRBD2. J was trimmed by 5 bases and V by 5 bases; bases with no gene match: 7. Germline CDR1 and CDR2: SGHNT and YYREEE (reference sequence). This CDR3 region has 16 residues. The CDR3 nucleotides are TGTGCCAGCAGGGTGGGACTAGCGGGACCAAACAATGAGCAGTTCTTC. Residues: CASRVGLAGPNNEQFF.

The chain combines TRBV7-2 with TRBJ2-7, with 12 positions matching TRBD2. Trimming at V came to 4 bases and at J to 2 bases, leaving 3 bases not matched to a gene. The germline gives CDR1 SGHTA, CDR2 FQGNSA. The length of the CDR3 is 15 residues. This CDR3 reads CASSYLAGGPYEQYF. The CDR3 bases are TGTGCCAGCAGCTATCTAGCGGGAGGGCCCTACGAGCAGTACTTC.

V is TRBV7-9 and J is TRBJ2-5, with no clear D. V was pared by 3 bases and J by 5 bases, with 10 bases between. The germline gives CDR1 SEHNR, CDR2 FQNEAQ (reference sequence). The CDR3 is 13 residues long. DNA of the CDR3: TGTGCCAGCAGCTTCGCGTTACGGGAGACCCAGTACTTC. Translated: CASSFALRETQYF. The whole variable domain, remainder taken from reference TRBV7-9 and TRBJ2-5, is DTGVSQNPRHKITKRGQNVTFRCDPISEHNRLYWYRQTLGQGPEFLTYFQNEAQLEKSRLLSDRFSAERPKGSFSTLEIQRTEQGDSAMYLCASSFALRETQYFGPGTRLLVL.

This chain links TRBV18 with TRBJ2-1; D is undetermined. V lost 0 bases, J lost 1 base, and 13 bases lay in between. The CDR3 has 17 amino acids. Germline V gene data show CDR1 as KGHSH and CDR2 as LQKENI. The CDR3 protein is CASSPPQSEKSYNEQFF. The CDR3 DNA is TGTGCCAGCTCACCACCTCAGTCGGAGAAGTCCTACAATGAGCAGTTCTTC.

V is TRBV20-1 and J is TRBJ2-5; D gene uncertain. CDR3 length: 13 amino acids. Between the trimmed V and J ends, which lost 3 bases and 5 bases, there was a span of 13 bases. Per germline, CDR1 DFQATT and CDR2 SNEGSKA (reference sequence). This CDR3 reads CSASVLGKETQYF. The CDR3 region has the DNA TGCAGTGCTAGCGTCTTGGGCAAGGAGACCCAGTACTTC.

The chain recombines TRBV28 with TRBJ2-7, with D perhaps TRBD1 (6 bases). From germline, CDR1 is MDHEN and CDR2 SYDVKM. The CDR3 is 13 residues long. V was shortened by 2 bases and J by 3 bases, with 8 bases between the two germline ends. The chain's CDR3 is CASSLLQGYEQYF. CDR3 nucleotide sequence: TGTGCCAGCAGTTTACTACAGGGCTACGAGCAGTACTTC.

The chain links TRBV3-1 to TRBJ1-1, with unresolved D. Looked up from germline, CDR1 is LGHDT and CDR2 is YNNKEL (reference sequence). The length of the CDR3 is 15 residues. Trimming cost V 4 bases and J 3 bases, with 15 bases left between them. CDR3 nucleotide sequence: TGTGCCAGCAGCCGGACCGCCGGGAGTCACACTGAAGCTTTCTTT. Translation: CASSRTAGSHTEAFF.

The chain recombines TRBV12-3 or TRBV12-4 with TRBJ1-2, with TRBD1 matching 7 bases. The V gene end was trimmed by 7 bases and the J gene end by 3 bases; junction bases not matched to a gene: 11. The length of the CDR3 is 15 residues. The CDR3 protein is CASTPRWQGDYGYTF. The CDR3 nucleotides read TGTGCCAGCACCCCCCGGTGGCAGGGGGACTATGGCTACACCTTC.

This sequence joins TRBV29-1 and TRBJ1-6; the match to TRBD1 covers 8 bases. This CDR3 region has 12 residues. The trim removed 2 bases at V and 9 bases at J, leaving 0 bases unmatched. Germline lookup yields CDR1 SQVTM and CDR2 ANQGSEA. CDR3: CSVEQGASPLHF. Here the CDR3 DNA reads TGCAGCGTTGAACAGGGGGCTTCACCCCTCCACTTT. The full variable domain, with the rest looked up from reference TRBV29-1 and TRBJ1-6, is SAVISQKPSRDICQRGTSLTIQCQVDSQVTMMFWYRQQPGQSLTLIATANQGSEATYESGFVIDKFPISRPNLTFSTLTVSNMSPEDSSIYLCSVEQGASPLHFGNGTRLTVT.

V is TRBV18 and J is TRBJ2-1; D uncertain. There are 12 residues in the CDR3. From germline, CDR1 is KGHSH and CDR2 LQKENI. Trimming left V 0 bases short and J 8 bases short, with 5 bases between. In DNA form, the CDR3 reads TGTGCCAGCTCACCACCCGCCGATGAGCAGTTCTTC. Translated: CASSPPADEQFF.

The gene calls are TRBV28 and TRBJ2-1, with D tentatively TRBD1 (6 bases). Trimming removed 6 bases from V and 2 bases from J, with 11 bases in between. Germline CDR1 reads MDHEN; CDR2 reads SYDVKM. This CDR3 is built from 14 residues. For the CDR3, the DNA is TGTGCCAGCAGCCGAAGGGGGACCTACAATGAGCAGTTCTTC. Translation: CASSRRGTYNEQFF.

The CDR3 sequence is CSVLGALGETQYF. For the CDR3, the DNA is TGCAGCGTCCTGGGGGCTCTAGGAGAGACCCAGTACTTC. The chain has TRBV29-1 and TRBJ2-5, with D tentatively TRBD1 (6 bases). CDR3 length: 13 residues. Germline V lookup: CDR1 SQVTM, CDR2 ANQGSEA. V was pared by 6 bases and J by 4 bases, with 15 bases between.

The chain couples TRBV9 to TRBJ2-1; 9 bases map to TRBD2. CDR3 length: 15 residues. From germline, CDR1 is SGDLS and CDR2 YYNGEE. The trim removed 0 bases at V and 3 bases at J, leaving 1 base unmatched. In DNA form, the CDR3 reads TGTGCCAGCAGCGTAGTTAGCGGGAGCTACAATGAGCAGTTCTTC. Its translation: CASSVVSGSYNEQFF.

The V gene is TRBV9, the J gene TRBJ1-2; D is unclear. Trimming removed 7 bases from V and 5 bases from J, with 12 bases in between. Germline CDR1 reads SGDLS; CDR2 reads YYNGEE. CDR3 length: 12 amino acids. The CDR3 DNA reads as TGTGCCAGCGGGCCGGCGGGGTATGGCTACACCTTC. It is translated as CASGPAGYGYTF.

This sequence joins TRBV12-3 or TRBV12-4 and TRBJ2-1; the match to TRBD2 covers 12 bases. J lost 6 bases, V lost 5 bases, and 11 bases had no gene match. This CDR3 is 17 amino acids long. CDR3 sequence (DNA): TGTGCCAGCAGTCCAAAGTGGGCTAGCGGGGGGGTCAATGAGCAGTTCTTC. This sequence encodes CASSPKWASGGVNEQFF.

This chain joins TRBV3-1 and TRBJ2-7; the D gene is possibly TRBD2 (5 bases). Germline V CDR1 and CDR2: LGHDT, YNNKEL (reference sequence). The germline V and J ends were trimmed by 4 bases and 4 bases, with 17 bases remaining between them. This CDR3 region has 15 residues. For the CDR3, the DNA is TGTGCCAGCAGCCCCCGGTTAGCACTAGTGTACGAGCAGTACTTC. Protein product: CASSPRLALVYEQYF.

The chain has TRBV24-1 and TRBJ2-1; D possibly corresponds to TRBD2 (6 bases). The length of the CDR3 is 15 residues. Per germline, CDR1 KGHDR and CDR2 SFDVKD. V lost 5 bases and J 6 bases, leaving 16 bases between the germline ends. CDR3 DNA sequence: TGTGCCACCAGTGTAGGCCGGGGGTCTCGCAATGAGCAGTTCTTC. Protein: CATSVGRGSRNEQFF.

The chain joins TRBV27 to TRBJ1-2; no clear D. CDR1 is MNHEY, CDR2 SMNVEV, per germline (reference sequence). The CDR3 runs to 16 residues. With 2 bases removed from V and 6 bases from J, the gap between germline ends came to 19 bases. CDR3 bases: TGTGCCAGCAGTTTACTTGGATTGGCCGGGCAACATGGCTACACCTTC. Its protein is CASSLLGLAGQHGYTF.

The V and J genes are TRBV11-2 and TRBJ2-3, with 10 bases identical to TRBD1. The CDR3 has 15 residues. Per the germline V gene, CDR1 is SGHAT and CDR2 is FQNNGV. The junction had 7 bases not matched to a gene; V was cut back by 5 bases and J by 5 bases. Here the CDR3 reads CASSHQTGGLDTQYF. The CDR3 region has the DNA TGTGCCAGCAGCCATCAGACAGGGGGCTTAGATACGCAGTATTTT.

The V and J genes are TRBV19 and TRBJ2-4; the D gene is possibly TRBD2 (7 bases). CDR3 length: 14 amino acids. V lost 1 base to trimming and J lost 7 bases, with 11 bases between them. The germline V gene encodes CDR1 LNHDA and CDR2 SQIVND (reference sequence). CDR3 loop: CASSIGRGANIQYF. The CDR3 DNA reads as TGTGCCAGTAGTATAGGCCGGGGGGCGAACATTCAGTACTTC.

The chain couples TRBV30 to TRBJ1-5; D is uncertain. This CDR3 region has 13 residues. Looked up from germline, CDR1 is GTSNPN and CDR2 is SVGIG (reference sequence). V lost 1 base, J lost 1 base, and 5 bases lay in between. The CDR3, as DNA: TGTGCCTGGAGTGAACAGAGCAATCAGCCCCAGCATTTT. This translates into CAWSEQSNQPQHF.